This record looks at one T cell receptor (beta chain) sequence and its context. Trimming cost V 6 bases and J 3 bases; bases outside gene matches: 8. The CDR3 is made up of 15 amino acids. The germline CDR1 and CDR2 sequences are SNHLY and FYNNEI. The data originate from a study of blood T cell repertoires in COVID-19. About the research overall: The United States, Italy and Spain provided the acute and convalescent COVID-19 samples. Sources were T cells, B-cell-depleted T cells, or PBMCs; the material itself was cDNA or gDNA.

Original processing methods: Estimation of nucleated cell counts relied on the amplification of reference gene primers. Libraries were prepared by immunoSEQ multiplex PCR; TCRdb keeps only in-frame clonotypes and omits some of them. The V and J calls and clone size were taken over from that table, and D and trimming were inferred from the DNA. The sample includes about 59,000 clones, around 79% of them seen just once. V is TRBV2 and J is TRBJ2-3; TRBD1 matches at 8 bases. Sequenced material: peripheral blood. The receptor was derived from a woman in her 50s with active or convalescent COVID-19. CDR3 bases: TGTGCCAGCAGACTTAGACAGGGGCGGACAGATACGCAGTATTTT. Residues: CASRLRQGRTDTQYF.